This T cell receptor (beta chain) was recovered during a study of cytomegalovirus exposure and HLA in healthy donors. The PCR was carried out with 60 Vbeta primers and 13 Jbeta primers. The method was immunoSEQ multiplex PCR; TCRdb's version includes in-frame clones alone and lacks a portion of them. In the table there are some 250,000 clones, roughly 82% of which are singletons. This clone was observed a single time. V dropped 3 bases and J dropped 0 bases, with 21 bases sitting between them. The CDR3 loop spans 18 amino acids. From germline, CDR1 is LGHNA and CDR2 YSLEER. The material sequenced was PBMCs. This clonotype was obtained from a woman aged 40 to 50 in good health and CMV-seropositive. The chain links TRBV4-3 to TRBJ2-7; possibly TRBD2 for D (5 bases). The CDR3 DNA follows: TGCGCCAGCAGCCATGATCCAGGACTGTTGGGGAGCTCCTACGAGCAGTACTTC. It encodes CASSHDPGLLGSSYEQYF.